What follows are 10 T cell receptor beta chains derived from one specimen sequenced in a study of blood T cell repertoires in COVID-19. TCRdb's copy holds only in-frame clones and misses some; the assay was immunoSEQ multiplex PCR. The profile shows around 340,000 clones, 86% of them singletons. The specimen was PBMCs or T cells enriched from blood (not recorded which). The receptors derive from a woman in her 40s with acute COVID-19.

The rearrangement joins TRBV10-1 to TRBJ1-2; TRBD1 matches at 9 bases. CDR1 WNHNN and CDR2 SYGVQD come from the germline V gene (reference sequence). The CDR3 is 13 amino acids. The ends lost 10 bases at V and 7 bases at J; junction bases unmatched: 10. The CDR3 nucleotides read TGCGCCAACAAATTCGGGACAGGGTGTGGCTACACCTTC. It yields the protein CANKFGTGCGYTF.

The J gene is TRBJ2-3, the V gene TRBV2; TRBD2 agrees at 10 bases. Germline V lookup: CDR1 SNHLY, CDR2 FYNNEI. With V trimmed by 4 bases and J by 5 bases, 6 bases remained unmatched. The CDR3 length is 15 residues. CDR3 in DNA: TGTGCCAGCAGTGTCAGGACTAGCGGCGGAGATACGCAGTATTTT. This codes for CASSVRTSGGDTQYF.

CDR3 amino acids: CASSRSTGDNSPLHF. The CDR3 nucleotides are TGCGCCAGCAGCCGATCGACAGGTGACAATTCACCCCTCCACTTT. The rearrangement links TRBV4-1 to TRBJ1-6; tentative D call: TRBD1 (6 bases). The CDR3 totals 15 residues. V was cut by 4 bases and J by 7 bases, with 14 bases left in between. Germline V gene data show CDR1 as MGHRA and CDR2 as YSYEKL.

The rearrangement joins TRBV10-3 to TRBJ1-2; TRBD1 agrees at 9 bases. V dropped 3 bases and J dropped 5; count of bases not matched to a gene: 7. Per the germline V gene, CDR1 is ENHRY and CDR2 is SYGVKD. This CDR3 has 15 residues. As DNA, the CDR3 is TGTGCCATCAGTGAAACCTCGGGACAGGGTTATGGCTACACCTTC. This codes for CAISETSGQGYGYTF.

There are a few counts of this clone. The CDR3 region is CASSLEVGGKRYEQYF. CDR3 sequence (DNA): TGTGCCAGCAGCTTAGAGGTGGGCGGGAAGCGATACGAGCAGTACTTC. The chain uses TRBV7-9 and TRBJ2-7; the D gene is possibly TRBD2 (6 bases). The CDR3 extends over 16 amino acids. CDR1 SEHNR and CDR2 FQNEAQ come from the germline V gene (reference sequence). Trimming cost V 1 base and J 4 bases, with 17 bases left between them.

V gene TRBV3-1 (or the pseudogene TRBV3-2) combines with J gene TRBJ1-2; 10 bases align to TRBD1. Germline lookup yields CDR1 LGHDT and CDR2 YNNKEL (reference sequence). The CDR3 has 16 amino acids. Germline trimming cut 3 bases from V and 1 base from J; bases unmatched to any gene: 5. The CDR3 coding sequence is TGTGCCAGCAGCCATTGGGACAGGGGTAGTAACTATGGCTACACCTTC. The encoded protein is CASSHWDRGSNYGYTF.

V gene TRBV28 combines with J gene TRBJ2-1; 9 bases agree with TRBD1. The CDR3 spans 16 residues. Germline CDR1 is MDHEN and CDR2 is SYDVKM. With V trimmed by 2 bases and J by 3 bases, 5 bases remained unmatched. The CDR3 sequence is CASSLRGQGVYNEQFF. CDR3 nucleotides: TGTGCCAGCAGTTTAAGGGGACAGGGTGTCTACAATGAGCAGTTCTTC.

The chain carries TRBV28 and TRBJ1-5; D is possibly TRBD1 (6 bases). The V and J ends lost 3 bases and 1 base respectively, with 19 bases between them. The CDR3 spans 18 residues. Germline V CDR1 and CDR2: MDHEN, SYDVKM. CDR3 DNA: TGTGCCAGCAGTTTGTTTGGGGGGGGCAGGAGAAGCAATCAGCCCCAGCATTTT. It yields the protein CASSLFGGGRRSNQPQHF.

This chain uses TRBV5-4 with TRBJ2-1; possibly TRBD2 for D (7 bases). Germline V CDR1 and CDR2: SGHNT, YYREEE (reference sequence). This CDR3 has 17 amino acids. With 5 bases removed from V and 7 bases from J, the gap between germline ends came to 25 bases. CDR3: CASSPSMRGPRGNEQFF. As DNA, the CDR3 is TGTGCCAGCAGTCCCTCGATGCGGGGGCCCCGAGGGAATGAGCAGTTCTTC. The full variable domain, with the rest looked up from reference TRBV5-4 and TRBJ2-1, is ETGVTQSPTHLIKTRGQQVTLRCSSQSGHNTVSWYQQALGQGPQFIFQYYREEENGRGNFPPRFSGLQFPNYSSELNVNALELDDSALYLCASSPSMRGPRGNEQFFGPGTRLTVL.

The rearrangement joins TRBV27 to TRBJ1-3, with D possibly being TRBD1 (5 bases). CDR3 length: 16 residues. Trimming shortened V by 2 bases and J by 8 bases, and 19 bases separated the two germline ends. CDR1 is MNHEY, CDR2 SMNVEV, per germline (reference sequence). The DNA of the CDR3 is TGTGCCAGCAGTTTAAACGCGGGGGACCGTTGGGACACCATATATTTT. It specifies CASSLNAGDRWDTIYF.